This TCR beta chain was sequenced during a study of T cells in Graves' hyperthyroidism and ophthalmopathy. About the research overall: It was at initial diagnosis, before any treatment, that peripheral blood was collected.

Concerning this clonotype: A read error is possible here, since a much larger clone lies one base away.

Trimming took 3 bases from V and 4 from J; bases not matched to a gene: 6. The germline V gene encodes CDR1 DFQATT and CDR2 SNEGSKA (reference sequence). The CDR3 runs 16 residues. RNA transcripts yielded amplified TCR beta CDR3 regions. The HTBI primer set was used in a first-round RT-PCR of the TCR CDR3. TCRdb re-analysed the multiplex PCR reads in MiXCR, keeping a single row per CDR3 protein. The table records approximately 530,000 distinct CDR3 sequences, 16% of them present only once. The authors deemed Graves' hyperthyroidism stable absent ophthalmopathy progression within 18 months. Fresh peripheral blood, under 13 ml, was the source of the PBMCs.

This TCR was recovered from a woman between 18 and 29 years old with Graves' hyperthyroidism. The specimen was blood. This sequence joins TRBV20-1 and TRBJ2-5; 15 bases map to TRBD2. CDR3 bases: TGCAGTGCTAGTGGGACTAGCGGGGGGACTAGAGAGACCCAGTACTTC. It translates to CSASGTSGGTRETQYF.